The rows below give T cell receptor beta chains drawn from one sample of a study of T cell responses to AZD1222 COVID-19 vaccine. Method: immunoSEQ multiplex PCR; TCRdb's copy keeps in-frame clones and lacks some. The table has some 86,000 clones, 70% to 90% seen once; the top ten hold less than 25%. Sequences were derived from peripheral blood, sampled on day 0 of AZD1222 vaccination. These receptors were taken from an adult in good health. Both conserved end residues are part of each CDR3. D genes are given only for firm matches. Only some rows state a clone size, as once, few, many or a class for expanded clones.

size	V	J	D	DNA	CDR3
.	TRBV2	TRBJ1-5	TRBD1	TGTGCCAGCAGGGGGGTGACAGGGCTTCAGCCCCAGCATTTT	CASRGVTGLQPQHF
.	TRBV12-3/TRBV12-4	TRBJ1-6	.	TGTGCCAGCAGTTTAGTACAACTTTCACCCCTCCACTTT	CASSLVQLSPLHF
.	TRBV12-3/TRBV12-4	TRBJ2-7	.	TGTGCCAGCAGTTCCGGACAGCCCTCACCTACCTTC	CASSSGQPSPTF
.	TRBV27	TRBJ1-5	.	TGTGCCAGCAGCAGGGGTTGGGGCAATCAGCCCCAGCATTTT	CASSRGWGNQPQHF
.	TRBV6-5	TRBJ1-5	.	TGTGCCAGCAGGGGGGGGAATCAGCCCCAGCATTTT	CASRGGNQPQHF
.	TRBV30	TRBJ1-4	.	TGTGCCTGGAAGGGACGTGAGTCTCCTAATGAAAAACTGTTTTTT	CAWKGRESPNEKLFF
.	TRBV19	TRBJ1-2	.	TGTGCCAGTAGTTACCCCCCCCGGGGCTATGGCTACACCTTC	CASSYPPRGYGYTF
.	TRBV28	TRBJ2-2	TRBD1	TGTGCCAGCAGTCCCCGGACAGGTTCCGGGGAGCTGTTTTTT	CASSPRTGSGELFF
.	TRBV18	TRBJ2-2	.	TGTGCCAGCTCACCGGGACAACCCAACACCGGGGAGCTGTTTTTT	CASSPGQPNTGELFF
.	TRBV5-5	TRBJ2-3	.	TGTGCCAGCAGCTTGGTGGAGGGAGGGGGAGATACGCAGTATTTT	CASSLVEGGGDTQYF
.	TRBV7-8	TRBJ2-5	.	TGTGCCAGCAGCTACGAGCGGGAGACCCAGTACTTC	CASSYERETQYF
once	TRBV19	TRBJ1-4	.	TGTGCCAGTAGTATCGCGAGACCAGGGTCAACTAATGAAAAACTGTTTTTT	CASSIARPGSTNEKLFF